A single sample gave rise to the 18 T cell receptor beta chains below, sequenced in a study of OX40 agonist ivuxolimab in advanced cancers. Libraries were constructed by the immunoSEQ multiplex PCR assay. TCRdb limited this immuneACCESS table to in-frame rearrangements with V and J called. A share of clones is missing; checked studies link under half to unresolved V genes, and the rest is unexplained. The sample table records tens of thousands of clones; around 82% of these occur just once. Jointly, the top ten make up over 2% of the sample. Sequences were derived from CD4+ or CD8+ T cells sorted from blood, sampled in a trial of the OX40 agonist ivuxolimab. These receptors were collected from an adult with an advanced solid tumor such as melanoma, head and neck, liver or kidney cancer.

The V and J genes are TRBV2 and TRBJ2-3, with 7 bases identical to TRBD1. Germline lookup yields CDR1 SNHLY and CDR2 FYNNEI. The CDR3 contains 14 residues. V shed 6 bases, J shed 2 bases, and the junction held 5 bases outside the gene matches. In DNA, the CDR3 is TGTGCCAGCAGGGAACAGGGGCCCACAGATACGCAGTATTTT. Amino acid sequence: CASREQGPTDTQYF.

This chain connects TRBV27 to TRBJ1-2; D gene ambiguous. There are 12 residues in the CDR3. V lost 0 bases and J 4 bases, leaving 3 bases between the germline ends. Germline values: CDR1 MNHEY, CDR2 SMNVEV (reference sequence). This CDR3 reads CASSLSGYGYTF. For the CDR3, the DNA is TGTGCCAGCAGTTTATCGGGCTATGGCTACACCTTC.

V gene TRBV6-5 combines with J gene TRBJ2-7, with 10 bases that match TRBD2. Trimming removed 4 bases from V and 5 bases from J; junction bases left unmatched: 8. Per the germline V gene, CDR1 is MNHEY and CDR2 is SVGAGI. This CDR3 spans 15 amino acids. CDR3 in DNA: TGTGCCAGCAGTTGGAGCGGGAGGGCCGGGGACGAGCAGTACTTC. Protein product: CASSWSGRAGDEQYF.

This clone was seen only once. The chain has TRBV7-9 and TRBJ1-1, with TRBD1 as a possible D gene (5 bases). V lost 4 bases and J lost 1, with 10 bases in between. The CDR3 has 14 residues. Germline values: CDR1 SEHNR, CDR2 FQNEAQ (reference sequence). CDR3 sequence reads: CASSSRVQNTEAFF. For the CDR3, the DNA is TGTGCCAGCAGCTCCAGGGTGCAGAACACTGAAGCTTTCTTT.

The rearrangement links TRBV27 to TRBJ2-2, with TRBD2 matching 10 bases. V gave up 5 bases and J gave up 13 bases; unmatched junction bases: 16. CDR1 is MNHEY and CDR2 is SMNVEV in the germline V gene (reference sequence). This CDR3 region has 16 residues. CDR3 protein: CASSRGGTSVNVGLFF. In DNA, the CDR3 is TGTGCCAGCAGTCGGGGCGGGACTAGCGTAAACGTCGGGCTGTTTTTT.

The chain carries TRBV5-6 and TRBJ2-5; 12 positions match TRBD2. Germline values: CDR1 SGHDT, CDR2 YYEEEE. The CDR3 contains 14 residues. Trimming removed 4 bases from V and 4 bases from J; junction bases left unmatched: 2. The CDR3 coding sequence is TGTGCCAGCAGCCAGGGACTAGCGGGAGAGACCCAGTACTTC. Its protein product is CASSQGLAGETQYF.

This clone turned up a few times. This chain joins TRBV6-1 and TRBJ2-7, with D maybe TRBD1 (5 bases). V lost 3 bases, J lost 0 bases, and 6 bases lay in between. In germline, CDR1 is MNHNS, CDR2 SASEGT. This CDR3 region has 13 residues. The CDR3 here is CASSEGHSYEQYF. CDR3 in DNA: TGTGCCAGCAGTGAGGGGCACTCCTACGAGCAGTACTTC.

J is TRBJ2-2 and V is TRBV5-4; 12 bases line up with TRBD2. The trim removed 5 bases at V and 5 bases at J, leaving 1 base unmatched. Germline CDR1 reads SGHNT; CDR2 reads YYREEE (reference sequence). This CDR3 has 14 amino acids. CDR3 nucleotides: TGTGCCAGCAGGGGACTAGCGGGTACCGGGGAGCTGTTTTTT. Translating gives CASRGLAGTGELFF.

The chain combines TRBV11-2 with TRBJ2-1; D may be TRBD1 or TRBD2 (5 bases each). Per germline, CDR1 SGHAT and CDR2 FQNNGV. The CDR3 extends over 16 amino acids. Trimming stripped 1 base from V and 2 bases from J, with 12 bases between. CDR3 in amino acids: CASSLGTGTTYNEQFF. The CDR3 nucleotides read TGTGCCAGCAGCTTAGGGACCGGGACGACCTACAATGAGCAGTTCTTC.

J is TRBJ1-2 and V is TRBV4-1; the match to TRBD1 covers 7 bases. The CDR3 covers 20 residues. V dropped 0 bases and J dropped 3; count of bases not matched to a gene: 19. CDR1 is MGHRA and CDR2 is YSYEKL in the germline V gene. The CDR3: CASSQEDGSLRGKLYYGYTF. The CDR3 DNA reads TGCGCCAGCAGCCAAGAAGATGGATCCCTCAGGGGGAAGCTTTACTATGGCTACACCTTC.

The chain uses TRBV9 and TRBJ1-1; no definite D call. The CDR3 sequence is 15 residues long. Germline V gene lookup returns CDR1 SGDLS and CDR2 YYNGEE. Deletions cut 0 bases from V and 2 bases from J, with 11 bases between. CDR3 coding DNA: TGTGCCAGCAGCGTAGAGGCCAGCCTAAACACTGAAGCTTTCTTT. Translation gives CASSVEASLNTEAFF.

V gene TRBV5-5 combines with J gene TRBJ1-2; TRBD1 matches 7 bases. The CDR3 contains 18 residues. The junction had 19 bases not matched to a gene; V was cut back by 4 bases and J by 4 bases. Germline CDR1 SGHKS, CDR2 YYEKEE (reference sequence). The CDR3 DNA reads TGTGCCAGCAGCCCGGGGATGAGGCGACAGGGAGGGACCTATGGCTACACCTTC. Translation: CASSPGMRRQGGTYGYTF.

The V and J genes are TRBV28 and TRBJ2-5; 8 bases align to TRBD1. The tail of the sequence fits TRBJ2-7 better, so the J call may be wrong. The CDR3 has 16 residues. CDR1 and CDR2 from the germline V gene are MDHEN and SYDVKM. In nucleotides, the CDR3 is TGTGCCAGCAGTACGACCGGGACAGGCCAACACTACGAGCAGTACTTC. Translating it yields CASSTTGTGQHYEQYF.

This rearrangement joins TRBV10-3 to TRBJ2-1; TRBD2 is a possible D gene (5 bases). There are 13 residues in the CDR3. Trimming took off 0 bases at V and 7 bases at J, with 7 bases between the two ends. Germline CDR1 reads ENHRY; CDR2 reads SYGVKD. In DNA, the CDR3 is TGTGCCATCAGTGAGTCGAGGGAGAATGAGCAGTTCTTC. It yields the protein CAISESRENEQFF.

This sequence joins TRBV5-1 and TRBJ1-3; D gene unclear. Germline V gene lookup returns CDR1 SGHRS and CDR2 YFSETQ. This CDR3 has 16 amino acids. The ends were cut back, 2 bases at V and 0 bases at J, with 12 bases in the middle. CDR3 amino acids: CASSFGNTFSGNTIYF. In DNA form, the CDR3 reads TGCGCCAGCAGCTTTGGGAATACATTCTCTGGAAACACCATATATTTT.

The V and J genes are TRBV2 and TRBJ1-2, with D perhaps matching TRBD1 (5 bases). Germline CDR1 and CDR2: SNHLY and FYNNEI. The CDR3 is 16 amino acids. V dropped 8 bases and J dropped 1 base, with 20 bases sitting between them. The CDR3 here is CASVSRVQRGNYGYTF. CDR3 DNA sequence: TGTGCCAGCGTGAGCCGCGTCCAAAGGGGTAACTATGGCTACACCTTC.

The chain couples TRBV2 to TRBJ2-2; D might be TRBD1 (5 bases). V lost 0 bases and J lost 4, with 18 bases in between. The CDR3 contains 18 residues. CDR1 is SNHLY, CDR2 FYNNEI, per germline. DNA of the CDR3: TGTGCCAGCAGTGAAGCGAGGTTAGGGGCCTTGACCACCGGGGAGCTGTTTTTT. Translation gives CASSEARLGALTTGELFF.

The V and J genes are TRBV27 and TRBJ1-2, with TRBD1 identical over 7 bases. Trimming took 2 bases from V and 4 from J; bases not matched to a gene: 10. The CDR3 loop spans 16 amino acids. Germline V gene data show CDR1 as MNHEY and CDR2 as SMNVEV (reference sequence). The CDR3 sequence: CASSLRGRGVTYGYTF. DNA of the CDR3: TGTGCCAGCAGTTTAAGGGGGCGAGGGGTTACCTATGGCTACACCTTC.